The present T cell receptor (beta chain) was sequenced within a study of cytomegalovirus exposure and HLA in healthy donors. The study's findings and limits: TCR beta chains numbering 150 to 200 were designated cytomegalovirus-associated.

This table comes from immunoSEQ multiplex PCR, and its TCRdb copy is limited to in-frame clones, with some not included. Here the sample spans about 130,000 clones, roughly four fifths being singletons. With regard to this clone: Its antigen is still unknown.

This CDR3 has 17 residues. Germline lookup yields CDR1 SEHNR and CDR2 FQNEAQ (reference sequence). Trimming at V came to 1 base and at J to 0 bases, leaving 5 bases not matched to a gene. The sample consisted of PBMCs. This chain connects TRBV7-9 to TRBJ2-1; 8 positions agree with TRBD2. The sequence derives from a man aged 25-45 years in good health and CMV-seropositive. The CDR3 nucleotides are TGTGCCAGCAGCTTAGGAGCGGGGGATTTCTCCTACAATGAGCAGTTCTTC. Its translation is CASSLGAGDFSYNEQFF.